Shown below are 8 T cell receptor beta chains from a single sample sequenced in a study of blood T cell repertoires in COVID-19. Profiling relied on immunoSEQ multiplex PCR, and the TCRdb table lists in-frame clones only, not all of them. The sample records under 300,000 clones, approximately 86% being singletons. Sequencing was done on a sample of peripheral blood. The source is a woman between 70 and 85 years old with COVID-19, enrolled during active disease.

The chain combines TRBV11-2 with TRBJ1-2; D not certain. V was clipped by 8 bases and J by 4 bases, with 11 bases between them. Germline CDR1 SGHAT, CDR2 FQNNGV. This CDR3 spans 12 amino acids. This CDR3 is CASLKISYGYTF. DNA for the CDR3: TGTGCCAGCCTAAAGATAAGCTATGGCTACACCTTC.

The gene calls are TRBV5-4 and TRBJ2-4; TRBD1 aligns across 8 bases. Germline V lookup: CDR1 SGHNT, CDR2 YYREEE (reference sequence). V lost 0 bases to trimming and J lost 0 bases; unmatched junction nucleotides: 5. This CDR3 is 17 amino acids long. The CDR3 protein is CASSLEETGVAKNIQYF. The CDR3 DNA sequence: TGTGCCAGCAGCTTGGAAGAGACAGGGGTAGCCAAAAACATTCAGTACTTC.

This chain links TRBV10-3 with TRBJ2-7, with 8 bases aligning to TRBD1. The germline V gene encodes CDR1 ENHRY and CDR2 SYGVKD. The CDR3 runs to 13 residues. The V segment lost 7 bases and the J segment 5 bases; nucleotides outside the gene matches: 7. In nucleotides, the CDR3 is TGTGCCATCACCCTCGACAGGGGACACGAGCAGTACTTC. It is translated as CAITLDRGHEQYF.

The rearrangement joins TRBV29-1 to TRBJ2-7; 9 bases line up with TRBD1. Per the germline V gene, CDR1 is SQVTM and CDR2 is ANQGSEA. With V trimmed by 1 base and J by 7 bases, 5 bases remained unmatched. CDR3 length: 13 amino acids. The CDR3 DNA reads as TGCAGCGTTGAAGTAGGGACAGGGCTTGAGCAGTACTTC. It is translated as CSVEVGTGLEQYF.

This rearrangement joins TRBV27 to TRBJ2-3; 8 nucleotides line up with TRBD2. V lost 8 bases, J lost 1 base, and 5 bases stayed unmatched. Germline CDR1 and CDR2: MNHEY and SMNVEV (reference sequence). The CDR3 loop spans 14 amino acids. DNA for the CDR3: TGTGCCAGCTTGGGGCGGGGGGGCACAGATACGCAGTATTTT. Translating gives CASLGRGGTDTQYF.

This chain joins TRBV21-1 and TRBJ2-3; the table gives TRBD1 as D, unverified against the DNA. TRBV21-1 constitutes a pseudogene. This CDR3 has 13 amino acids. CDR3 sequence: CASHRQSTDTQYF. The CDR3 DNA sequence: TGTGCCAGCCATAGACAAAGCACAGATACGCAGTATTTT.

The V call is TRBV24-1, the J call TRBJ2-7; 10 bases align to TRBD1. The V gene's germline CDR1 is KGHDR and CDR2 SFDVKD. The CDR3 runs 14 residues. V lost 4 bases, J lost 4 bases, and 3 bases stayed unmatched. The chain's CDR3 is CATSETGGAYEQYF. CDR3 DNA sequence: TGTGCCACCAGTGAGACAGGGGGCGCGTACGAGCAGTACTTC.

The chain joins TRBV11-3 to TRBJ2-1, with a tentative D call TRBD2 (6 bases). The CDR3 contains 12 residues. Trimming removed 3 bases at V and 7 bases at J, with 7 bases between. Germline lookup yields CDR1 SGHNT and CDR2 YENEEA. Here the CDR3 reads CASSLAGNEQFF. The CDR3 DNA follows: TGTGCCAGCAGCTTGGCGGGGAATGAGCAGTTCTTC.